One sample yielded the 10 T cell receptor beta chains listed below, sequenced in a study of T-cell reconstitution after alpha-beta-depleted transplantation in children. This sample's TCRbeta library carried unique molecular identifier barcodes. TCRdb reprocessed the PCR reads via MiXCR and lists one record per CDR3 protein. Of 550,000 to 600,000 distinct CDR3 sequences listed, 20% to 25% are singletons. This specimen consisted of PBMCs, mostly from graft donor cells, obtained 360 days after TCRalphabeta/CD19-depleted stem cell transplant. The origin of the receptors is a boy less than two years old who had a stem cell transplant for acute myeloid leukemia, so the T cells may come from the graft donor.

This sequence joins TRBV7-3 and TRBJ2-7; D possibly uses TRBD1 or TRBD2 (7 bases each). V was cut by 1 base and J by 2 bases, with 15 bases left in between. CDR1 is SGHTA and CDR2 is FQGTGA in the germline V gene. The CDR3 loop spans 16 amino acids. The CDR3 spells CASSLRGGTEPYEQYF. CDR3 nucleotides: TGTGCCAGCAGCTTAAGGGGGGGGACAGAGCCCTACGAGCAGTACTTC.

The table lists this clonotype with a few counts. The chain employs TRBV20-1 and TRBJ1-4; possibly TRBD1 for D (6 bases). This CDR3 is 13 amino acids long. Trimming removed 6 bases at V and 7 bases at J, with 15 bases between. Germline V gives CDR1 DFQATT, CDR2 SNEGSKA (reference sequence). CDR3 nucleotide sequence: TGCAGTGCCCCGGAGAGGGGGAGTGAAAAACTGTTTTTT. It encodes CSAPERGSEKLFF.

The chain recombines TRBV5-1 with TRBJ2-5, with 9 bases that match TRBD2. The ends lost 3 bases at V and 3 bases at J; junction bases unmatched: 3. The CDR3 covers 14 residues. CDR1 and CDR2 from the germline V gene are SGHRS and YFSETQ. The CDR3 here is CASSWASGKETQYF. In nucleotides, the CDR3 is TGCGCCAGCAGCTGGGCTAGCGGGAAAGAGACCCAGTACTTC.

In its sample, this clonotype was seen many times. V usage is TRBV5-5 and J usage is TRBJ2-5; D remains unclear. The germline CDR1 and CDR2 sequences are SGHKS and YYEKEE (reference sequence). The CDR3 length is 15 residues. V was cut by 4 bases and J by 5 bases, with 18 bases left in between. This CDR3 is CASSQPVWLGETQYF. DNA of the CDR3: TGTGCCAGCAGCCAACCGGTCTGGTTAGGGGAGACCCAGTACTTC. Complete variable domain (other parts from reference TRBV5-5 and TRBJ2-5): DAGVTQSPTHLIKTRGQQVTLRCSPISGHKSVSWYQQVLGQGPQFIFQYYEKEERGRGNFPDRFSARQFPNYSSELNVNALLLGDSALYLCASSQPVWLGETQYFGPGTRLLVL.

This clonotype was counted only a few times. The chain links TRBV5-1 to TRBJ2-5, with 10 bases matching TRBD1. Germline CDR1 reads SGHRS; CDR2 reads YFSETQ. V lost 5 bases and J lost 4; bases outside the gene matches: 14. The CDR3 is 17 amino acids. CDR3 region: CASSSGTGDFLAETQYF. Here the CDR3 DNA reads TGCGCCAGCAGTTCCGGGACAGGGGATTTCCTTGCAGAGACCCAGTACTTC.

This clonotype was observed a few times. The CDR3 loop is CASSQVARLKTGSIQYF. The CDR3 bases are TGCGCCAGCAGCCAAGTAGCCAGACTAAAGACAGGAAGCATTCAGTACTTC. The chain combines TRBV4-3 with TRBJ2-4; D may be TRBD1 (6 bases). The V gene's germline CDR1 is LGHNA and CDR2 YSLEER. CDR3 length: 17 residues. The V and J ends lost 1 base and 9 bases respectively, with 22 bases between them.

This clonotype was recorded many times. V gene TRBV7-2 combines with J gene TRBJ2-1; D unclear. V was cut by 6 bases and J by 4 bases, with 4 bases left in between. The CDR3 spans 11 residues. Per germline, CDR1 SGHTA and CDR2 FQGNSA. The CDR3, as DNA: TGTGCCAGCAGGACTTACAATGAGCAGTTCTTC. This encodes CASRTYNEQFF. Full variable domain (remainder filled in from reference TRBV7-2 and TRBJ2-1): GAGVSQSPSNKVTEKGKDVELRCDPISGHTALYWYRQSLGQGLEFLIYFQGNSAPDKSGLPSDRFSAERTGGSVSTLTIQRTQQEDSAVYLCASRTYNEQFFGPGTRLTVL.

A single count supports this clonotype. This sequence joins TRBV7-8 and TRBJ2-2, with D tentatively TRBD2 (6 bases). CDR1 is SGHVS and CDR2 is FQNEAQ in the germline V gene. There are 15 residues in the CDR3. V was pared by 5 bases and J by 6 bases, with 16 bases between. The CDR3 is CASSPPGWGAGELFF. The DNA of the CDR3 is TGTGCCAGCAGCCCGCCTGGGTGGGGGGCCGGGGAGCTGTTTTTT.

The V and J genes are TRBV20-1 and TRBJ2-1; D is unresolved. The germline V and J ends were trimmed by 5 bases and 8 bases, with 19 bases remaining between them. Germline V gene data show CDR1 as DFQATT and CDR2 as SNEGSKA (reference sequence). The CDR3 is 14 residues long. The CDR3 here is CSAFSGGGIHEQFF. In DNA form, the CDR3 reads TGCAGTGCTTTCTCCGGCGGTGGGATCCATGAGCAGTTCTTC.

The chain has TRBV5-5 and TRBJ2-7, with D possibly TRBD2 on 6 matching bases. CDR1 is SGHKS and CDR2 is YYEKEE in the germline V gene (reference sequence). The CDR3 sequence is 15 residues long. The V end lost 7 bases, the J end lost 0 bases, and 17 bases lay between the germline ends. The CDR3 nucleotides are TGTGCCAGCTCAAAAGGAGGGAGCTACTCCTACGAGCAGTACGTC. It encodes CASSKGGSYSYEQYV.